This T cell receptor (beta chain) was found in a study of blood T cell repertoires in COVID-19. All enrollees were roughly 18 to 89 years old and from about two dozen US areas. The germline V gene has CDR1 SGHTA and CDR2 FQGTGA. Trimming removed 4 bases at V and 0 bases at J, with 8 bases between. The CDR3 loop spans 14 amino acids. Libraries were prepared by immunoSEQ multiplex PCR; TCRdb keeps only in-frame clonotypes and omits some of them. In the table there are about 200,000 clones, 65% to 90% of which are singletons. The material sequenced was PBMCs or T cells enriched from blood (not recorded which). The chain joins TRBV7-3 to TRBJ2-3; D gene ambiguous. The sequence was obtained from a man between 35 and 55 years old who had recovered from COVID-19. The CDR3 protein is CASSSTTSTDTQYF. As DNA, the CDR3 is TGTGCCAGCAGCTCAACTACTAGCACAGATACGCAGTATTTT.